This record concerns one T cell receptor beta chain sequence. The antigen remains undetermined. The data are from a study of graft-versus-host responses after intestinal transplantation. V was pared by 5 bases and J by 1 base, with 4 bases between. The CDR3 is 12 amino acids. Germline-derived CDR1 and CDR2 are LNHDA and SQIVND (reference sequence). Measured with immunoSEQ multiplex PCR; TCRdb has only the in-frame clones, and not every one. The sample includes approximately 54,000 clones, roughly 80% seen only once; the top ten take over 0.4%. V usage is TRBV19 and J usage is TRBJ2-3; D is unclear. The sequence was obtained from a human donor who was the organ donor for an intestinal transplant. The specimen comprised unstimulated CD4+ T cells sorted from spleen or lymph node cells, sampled before transplant. DNA for the CDR3: TGTGCCAGTAGTCGGGGCACAGATACGCAGTATTTT. Translating it yields CASSRGTDTQYF.